This passage covers 21 T cell receptor beta chains from one sample sequenced in a study of T cells after yellow fever vaccination. MiXCR, run by TCRdb on the 5' RACE reads, gives a single entry per CDR3 protein. The sample consists of about 69,000 distinct CDR3 sequences, approximately 5% of them appearing once. The specimen was CD4+ T cells sorted from PBMCs, collected more than 13 days after the first yellow fever vaccination. All receptors come from a young man who received the YFV17D yellow fever vaccine.

This clonotype is medium-sized. This chain links TRBV4-2 with TRBJ2-4; D gene ambiguous. The germline V gene has CDR1 LGHNA and CDR2 YNFKEQ. CDR3 length: 14 amino acids. Trimming removed 1 base from V and 2 bases from J, with 6 bases in between. Written as DNA, the CDR3 is TGTGCCAGCAGCCAAGGGGCGTCCAAAAACATTCAGTACTTC. Its protein product is CASSQGASKNIQYF.

This clonotype appeared many times. The chain couples TRBV6-1 to TRBJ2-5; D call uncertain. The CDR3 runs 13 residues. Germline V CDR1 and CDR2: MNHNS, SASEGT. V was trimmed by 5 bases and J by 7 bases, leaving 14 bases between them. The CDR3 loop reads CASSHRDTGTQYF. The CDR3 region has the DNA TGTGCCAGCAGTCATAGAGATACTGGGACCCAGTACTTC.

In this sample, this clonotype turned up many times. The chain links TRBV9 to TRBJ1-5; D not certain. The CDR3 has 13 amino acids. The V end lost 2 bases, the J end lost 5 bases, and 8 bases lay between the germline ends. CDR1 and CDR2 (germline): SGDLS, YYNGEE. CDR3 sequence: CASSVGQYQPQHF. The CDR3 coding sequence is TGTGCCAGCAGCGTCGGGCAATATCAGCCCCAGCATTTT. Full variable domain (rest looked up from reference TRBV9 and TRBJ1-5): DSGVTQTPKHLITATGQRVTLRCSPRSGDLSVYWYQQSLDQGLQFLIQYYNGEERAKGNILERFSAQQFPDLHSELNLSSLELGDSALYFCASSVGQYQPQHFGDGTRLSIL.

Many counts were recorded for this clonotype. This sequence joins TRBV27 and TRBJ1-1, with a weak D call TRBD1 (5 bases). CDR1 and CDR2 from the germline V gene are MNHEY and SMNVEV (reference sequence). The V end was cut by 3 bases, the J end by 3 bases, with 14 bases between. This CDR3 is built from 15 residues. CDR3 coding DNA: TGTGCCAGCAGTTTTAGGGGAACGGGAGACACTGAAGCTTTCTTT. It yields the protein CASSFRGTGDTEAFF.

This clonotype was seen at least ten times. This chain uses TRBV15 with TRBJ1-2, with 11 nucleotides matching TRBD1. The CDR3 has 14 amino acids. Germline loops: CDR1 LNHNV, CDR2 YYDKDF (reference sequence). V lost 1 base and J lost 7; bases outside the gene matches: 2. The CDR3 is CATSRGTGGSGYTF. The CDR3 DNA reads TGTGCCACCAGCAGAGGGACAGGGGGCAGTGGCTACACCTTC.

This clonotype has ten or more counts. The chain couples TRBV25-1 to TRBJ2-4; D might be TRBD2 (7 bases). V was clipped by 4 bases and J by 6 bases, with 16 bases between them. CDR1 and CDR2 from the germline V gene are MGHDK and SYGVNS. This CDR3 is built from 15 residues. The chain's CDR3 is CASSVGGGRGNIQYF. The CDR3 nucleotides are TGTGCCAGCAGTGTTGGAGGGGGGAGGGGAAACATTCAGTACTTC.

This clonotype has ten or more counts. V is TRBV10-3 and J is TRBJ1-3, with no clear D. From germline, CDR1 is ENHRY and CDR2 SYGVKD. V lost 7 bases to trimming and J lost 4 bases, with 11 bases between them. The CDR3 extends over 13 amino acids. CDR3: CAIISSMGNTIYF. As DNA, the CDR3 is TGTGCCATCATCTCCTCGATGGGAAACACCATATATTTT.

There are many counts of this clonotype. V and J are TRBV20-1 and TRBJ1-5, with D unclear. CDR1 and CDR2 (germline): DFQATT, SNEGSKA (reference sequence). Trimming removed 0 bases at V and 9 bases at J, with 9 bases between. The CDR3 is made up of 12 amino acids. The CDR3 DNA reads as TGCAGTGCTAGAGATCCAGGTGCGCCCCAGCATTTT. The encoded protein is CSARDPGAPQHF.

In this sample, this clonotype turned up many times. The chain links TRBV7-9 to TRBJ1-2; unclear D gene. The CDR3 runs 13 residues. V was clipped by 5 bases and J by 0 bases, with 7 bases between them. Germline V gene sequence: CDR1 SEHNR, CDR2 FQNEAQ (reference sequence). The CDR3 region is CASSLDTNYGYTF. CDR3 bases: TGTGCCAGCAGCCTTGACACTAACTATGGCTACACCTTC.

This clonotype was found many times. The V gene is TRBV6-5, the J gene TRBJ2-3; tentatively, D is TRBD1 (6 bases). Trimming removed 8 bases at V and 6 bases at J, with 15 bases between. The CDR3 consists of 13 residues. Germline V gene lookup returns CDR1 MNHEY and CDR2 SVGAGI. In nucleotides, the CDR3 is TGTGCCAGCCGGTTCTCTGGGGGCGATACGCAGTATTTT. Protein: CASRFSGGDTQYF.

The chain is built from TRBV3-1 and TRBJ1-1; D is possibly TRBD1 (5 bases). This CDR3 contains 14 residues. In germline, CDR1 is LGHDT, CDR2 YNNKEL (reference sequence). The V end lost 1 base, the J end lost 3 bases, and 9 bases lay between the germline ends. As DNA, the CDR3 is TGTGCCAGCAGCCAAGCGCAGGGTCACACTGAAGCTTTCTTT. Amino acid sequence: CASSQAQGHTEAFF.

This clonotype was counted ten times or more. The V and J genes are TRBV12-3 or TRBV12-4 and TRBJ2-7; 7 bases are a match to TRBD1. The CDR3 spans 14 residues. V shed 3 bases and J 3 bases; nucleotides not matched to a gene: 5. Here the CDR3 DNA reads TGTGCCAGCAGTTTTCTGGACAGGTTCTACGAGCAGTACTTC. Translation: CASSFLDRFYEQYF.

This clonotype has a count of ten or more. V usage is TRBV7-3 and J usage is TRBJ2-1; D ambiguous. Germline CDR1 reads SGHTA; CDR2 reads FQGTGA. The V gene lost 1 base and the J gene lost 4 bases, with 8 bases spanning the gap. This CDR3 is built from 14 residues. The CDR3 here is CASSLNGQYNEQFF. The DNA for the CDR3 is TGTGCCAGCAGCTTAAACGGGCAGTACAATGAGCAGTTCTTC.

This clonotype was counted ten times or more. This chain connects TRBV20-1 to TRBJ1-6; D unclear. Germline V gene data show CDR1 as DFQATT and CDR2 as SNEGSKA (reference sequence). The CDR3 has 16 residues. Between the trimmed V and J ends, which lost 0 bases and 6 bases, there was a span of 15 bases. As DNA, the CDR3 is TGCAGTGCTAGAGAGAAACTCAGAGCCAGTAATTCACCCCTCCACTTT. Protein product: CSAREKLRASNSPLHF.

This clonotype has ten or more counts. This rearrangement joins TRBV7-3 to TRBJ2-3, with a weak D call TRBD1 (6 bases). V lost 2 bases and J lost 3, with 9 bases in between. The CDR3 runs to 14 residues. Germline CDR1 and CDR2: SGHTA and FQGTGA. The CDR3: CASSLAGQTDTQYF. The CDR3 DNA reads as TGTGCCAGCAGCTTAGCCGGACAGACAGATACGCAGTATTTT.

At least ten counts were recorded for this clonotype. The chain is built from TRBV5-1 and TRBJ2-3; D unclear. The CDR3 totals 11 residues. In germline, CDR1 is SGHRS, CDR2 YFSETQ. The V gene lost 0 bases and the J gene lost 10 bases, with 6 bases spanning the gap. In nucleotides, the CDR3 is TGCGCCAGCAGCTTGGAGGATGCGCAGTATTTT. It encodes CASSLEDAQYF. The full variable domain, rest sourced from reference TRBV5-1 and TRBJ2-3, is KAGVTQTPRYLIKTRGQQVTLSCSPISGHRSVSWYQQTPGQGLQFLFEYFSETQRNKGNFPGRFSGRQFSNSRSEMNVSTLELGDSALYLCASSLEDAQYFGPGTRLTVL.

This clonotype was seen ten or more times. CDR3 sequence reads: CASSLGTYEQYF. The CDR3 DNA sequence: TGCGCCAGCAGCTTGGGCACCTACGAGCAGTACTTC. This chain connects TRBV5-1 to TRBJ2-7; D uncertain. The CDR3 has 12 residues. V gave up 0 bases and J gave up 2 bases, with 3 bases separating them. Germline V gene data show CDR1 as SGHRS and CDR2 as YFSETQ.

The sample holds many counts of this clonotype. The chain uses TRBV7-2 and TRBJ2-7; TRBD1 aligns across 7 bases. V dropped 4 bases and J dropped 2; count of bases not matched to a gene: 8. Germline loops: CDR1 SGHTA, CDR2 FQGNSA. This CDR3 has 15 residues. The CDR3, as DNA: TGTGCCAGCAGCTCACACGGGACAGTGACCTACGAGCAGTACTTC. Protein product: CASSSHGTVTYEQYF.

At least ten counts were recorded for this clonotype. The chain is built from TRBV12-3 or TRBV12-4 and TRBJ2-1, with 14 nucleotides matching TRBD2. There are 15 residues in the CDR3. The V and J ends lost 5 bases and 11 bases, in that order; junction bases with no gene match: 8. CDR3 sequence reads: CASSLQGTSGGKQFF. The CDR3, as DNA: TGTGCCAGCAGTCTGCAAGGGACTAGCGGGGGCAAGCAGTTCTTC.

This clonotype has at least ten counts. J is TRBJ2-5 and V is TRBV12-3 or TRBV12-4; D is undetermined. The CDR3 length is 13 residues. V was pared by 6 bases and J by 2 bases, with 10 bases between. The CDR3 here is CASSSWGQETQYF. Here the CDR3 DNA reads TGTGCCAGCAGCTCCTGGGGTCAAGAGACCCAGTACTTC.

The table lists this clonotype with many counts. Written as DNA, the CDR3 is TGCAGTGCAAAAGCGGGGGGAGGGGGTTACACTGAAGCTTTCTTT. Its protein product is CSAKAGGGGYTEAFF. The chain carries TRBV20-1 and TRBJ1-1; D possibly corresponds to TRBD1 (6 bases). The CDR3 is 15 residues long. Germline V gives CDR1 DFQATT, CDR2 SNEGSKA (reference sequence). The V end was cut by 6 bases, the J end by 3 bases, with 20 bases between.